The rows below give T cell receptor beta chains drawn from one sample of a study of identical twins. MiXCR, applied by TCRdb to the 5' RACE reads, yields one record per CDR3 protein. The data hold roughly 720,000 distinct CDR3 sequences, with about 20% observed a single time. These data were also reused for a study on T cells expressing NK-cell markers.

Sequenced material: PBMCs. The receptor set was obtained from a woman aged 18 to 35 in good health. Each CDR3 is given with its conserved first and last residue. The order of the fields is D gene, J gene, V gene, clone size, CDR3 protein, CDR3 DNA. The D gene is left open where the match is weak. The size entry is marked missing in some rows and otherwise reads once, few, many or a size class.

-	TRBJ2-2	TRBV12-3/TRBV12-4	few	CASSRRGNTGELFF	TGTGCCAGCAGTAGGCGGGGGAACACCGGGGAGCTGTTTTTT
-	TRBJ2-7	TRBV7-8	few	CASSRTANPPYEQYF	TGTGCCAGCAGCAGGACGGCCAACCCACCCTACGAGCAGTACTTC
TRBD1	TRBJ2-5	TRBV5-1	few	CASSHGQGEETQYF	TGCGCCAGCAGTCACGGACAGGGTGAAGAGACCCAGTACTTC
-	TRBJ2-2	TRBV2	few	CASSEAPVAANTGELFF	TGTGCCAGCAGTGAAGCGCCGGTGGCGGCCAACACCGGGGAGCTGTTTTTT
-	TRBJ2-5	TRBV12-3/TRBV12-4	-	CASRPGGSGGKTQYF	TGTGCCAGCAGGCCCGGGGGTAGCGGCGGCAAGACCCAGTACTTC
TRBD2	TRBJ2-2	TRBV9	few	CASSWASGGVNTGELFF	TGTGCCAGCAGCTGGGCTAGCGGGGGCGTCAACACCGGGGAGCTGTTTTTT
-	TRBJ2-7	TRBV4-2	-	CASSPVLGPPYEQYF	TGTGCCAGCAGCCCAGTACTAGGCCCCCCATACGAGCAGTACTTC
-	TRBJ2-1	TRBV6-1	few	CASGGNRYNEQFF	TGTGCCAGCGGGGGTAACCGGTACAATGAGCAGTTCTTC
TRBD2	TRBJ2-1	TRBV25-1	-	CASSELAGGTHEQFF	TGTGCCAGCAGTGAATTAGCGGGGGGAACCCATGAGCAGTTCTTC
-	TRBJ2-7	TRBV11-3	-	CASSLVLGQAYEQYF	TGTGCCAGCAGCCTCGTACTAGGACAAGCCTACGAGCAGTACTTC
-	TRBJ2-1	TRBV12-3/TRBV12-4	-	CATASEGKQFF	TGTGCCACCGCTAGCGAGGGTAAGCAGTTCTTC
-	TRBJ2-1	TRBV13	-	CASSPHNPTRNNEQFF	TGTGCCAGCAGCCCCCACAACCCGACTAGAAACAATGAGCAGTTCTTC
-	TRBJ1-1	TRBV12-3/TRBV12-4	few	CASSLSIEAFF	TGTGCCAGCAGTTTGTCAATTGAAGCTTTCTTT
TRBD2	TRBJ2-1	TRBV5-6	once	CASGPRRGADSYNEQFF	TGTGCCAGCGGCCCGCGGCGGGGGGCGGACTCCTACAATGAGCAGTTCTTC
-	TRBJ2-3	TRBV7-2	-	CASSSEGLRTDTQYF	TGTGCCAGCAGCTCTGAGGGCCTCCGCACAGATACGCAGTATTTT
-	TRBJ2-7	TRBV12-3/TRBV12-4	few	CASTSEVDFPYEQYF	TGTGCCAGCACCTCAGAAGTCGACTTTCCCTACGAGCAGTACTTC
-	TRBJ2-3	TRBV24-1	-	CATSDSTKGTDTQYF	TGTGCCACCAGTGATTCAACGAAAGGCACAGATACGCAGTATTTT
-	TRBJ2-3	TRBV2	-	CASTGTPTDTQYF	TGTGCCAGCACCGGGACTCCTACAGATACGCAGTATTTT
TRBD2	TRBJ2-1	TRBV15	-	CATSRAGGPYNEQFF	TGTGCCACCAGCAGAGCGGGAGGGCCTTACAATGAGCAGTTCTTC
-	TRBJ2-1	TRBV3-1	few	CASSLAGISTYNEQFF	TGTGCCAGCAGCCTCGCCGGGATTTCGACCTACAATGAGCAGTTCTTC
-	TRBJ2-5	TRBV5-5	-	CASSADNTGVQETQYF	TGTGCCAGCAGCGCGGATAACACTGGGGTCCAAGAGACCCAGTACTTC
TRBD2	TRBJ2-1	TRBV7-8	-	CASSYQRGLKDEQFF	TGTGCCAGCAGCTATCAGCGGGGGTTAAAGGATGAGCAGTTCTTC
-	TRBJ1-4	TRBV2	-	CASSELSLEKLFF	TGTGCCAGCAGTGAGCTTAGCCTCGAAAAACTGTTTTTT
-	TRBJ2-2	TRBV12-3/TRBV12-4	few	CASSLWGNTGELFF	TGTGCCAGCAGTTTATGGGGGAACACCGGGGAGCTGTTTTTT
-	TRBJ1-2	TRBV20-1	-	CSARDPVGRRNYGYTF	TGCAGTGCTAGAGATCCGGTGGGAAGGAGAAACTATGGCTACACCTTC
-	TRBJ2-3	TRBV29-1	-	CSAKDRYSTDTQYF	TGCAGCGCCAAGGACCGGTATAGCACAGATACGCAGTATTTT
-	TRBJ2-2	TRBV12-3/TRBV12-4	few	CASRNRVTKDTGELFF	TGTGCCAGCAGGAACAGGGTCACGAAGGACACCGGGGAGCTGTTTTTT
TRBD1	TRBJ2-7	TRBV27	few	CASRRGPAYEQYF	TGTGCCAGCAGGAGGGGGCCCGCCTACGAGCAGTACTTC
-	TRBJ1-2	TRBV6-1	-	CASSQIRPNYGYTF	TGTGCCAGCAGCCAAATAAGGCCCAACTATGGCTACACCTTC
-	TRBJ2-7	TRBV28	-	CASSLKPYEQYF	TGTGCCAGCAGTTTGAAACCCTACGAGCAGTACTTC
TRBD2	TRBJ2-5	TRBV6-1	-	CASSRHGLAGRETQYF	TGTGCCAGCAGTCGTCACGGACTAGCGGGAAGGGAGACCCAGTACTTC
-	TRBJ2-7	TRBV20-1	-	CSAARLVSEQYF	TGCAGTGCTGCCCGACTAGTCAGTGAGCAGTACTTC
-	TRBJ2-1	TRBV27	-	CASDERDAVDEQFF	TGTGCCAGCGATGAACGGGACGCGGTCGATGAGCAGTTCTTC
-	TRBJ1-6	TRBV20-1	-	CSAIFRGDSPLHF	TGCAGTGCTATCTTTCGTGGTGATTCACCCCTCCACTTT
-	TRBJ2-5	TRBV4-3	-	CASSQGWGAAQETQYF	TGCGCCAGCAGCCAGGGGTGGGGGGCGGCCCAAGAGACCCAGTACTTC
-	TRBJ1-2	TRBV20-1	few	CSARDQLGWGREGYTF	TGCAGTGCTAGAGATCAACTAGGCTGGGGGAGAGAAGGCTACACCTTC
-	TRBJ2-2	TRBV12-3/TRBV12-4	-	CASRPRSNTGELFF	TGTGCCAGCAGACCCCGGAGCAACACCGGGGAGCTGTTTTTT
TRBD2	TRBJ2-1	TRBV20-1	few	CSARDSGRAYNEQFF	TGCAGTGCTAGAGATAGCGGGAGGGCCTACAATGAGCAGTTCTTC
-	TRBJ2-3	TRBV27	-	CASSLRLPRASTDTQYF	TGTGCCAGCAGTTTGCGGTTGCCTCGTGCTAGCACAGATACGCAGTATTTT
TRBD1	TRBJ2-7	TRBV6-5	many	CASSFRDSPYYEQYF	TGTGCCAGCAGTTTCCGGGACAGCCCTTACTACGAGCAGTACTTC
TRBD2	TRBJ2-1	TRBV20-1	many	CSAETGTSGSNEQFF	TGCAGTGCCGAGACAGGGACTAGCGGCAGCAATGAGCAGTTCTTC
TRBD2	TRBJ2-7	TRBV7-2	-	CASSASGTSSLQQYF	TGTGCCAGCAGCGCCTCCGGGACTAGTAGTCTCCAGCAGTACTTC
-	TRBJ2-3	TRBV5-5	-	CASNLGIAHSTDTQYF	TGTGCCAGCAACTTGGGGATCGCGCACAGCACAGATACGCAGTATTTT
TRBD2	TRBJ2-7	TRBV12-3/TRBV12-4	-	CASSPLPGGLAGGLYEQYF	TGTGCCAGCAGTCCACTCCCTGGGGGACTAGCGGGGGGGCTCTACGAGCAGTACTTC
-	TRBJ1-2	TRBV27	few	CASSLEGFGYGYTF	TGTGCCAGCAGTTTGGAAGGGTTCGGATATGGCTACACCTTC
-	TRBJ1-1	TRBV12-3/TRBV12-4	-	CASSGMLNTEAFF	TGTGCCAGCAGTGGGATGTTGAACACTGAAGCTTTCTTT